Each of the 3 T cell receptor beta chains below was sequenced from the same sample in a study of T cell responses to AZD1222 COVID-19 vaccine. Clones were read by immunoSEQ multiplex PCR, and TCRdb kept only the in-frame ones, dropping some. The repertoire has some 200,000 clones, just over 90% of them found once; the top ten carry 3.4%. The sequencing used peripheral blood, collected 28 days after the second AZD1222 dose. These receptors all come from an adult who received the AZD1222 COVID-19 vaccine.

The chain is built from TRBV5-1 and TRBJ2-1; 7 bases align to TRBD1. Germline assignment: CDR1 SGHRS and CDR2 YFSETQ. The ends lost 0 bases at V and 3 bases at J; junction bases unmatched: 3. CDR3 length: 15 amino acids. The CDR3 DNA follows: TGCGCCAGCAGCTTGGACAGGGGTATCTACAATGAGCAGTTCTTC. This translates into CASSLDRGIYNEQFF.

V gene TRBV4-1 combines with J gene TRBJ2-7, with 10 nucleotides matching TRBD1. Germline-derived CDR1 and CDR2 are MGHRA and YSYEKL. This CDR3 has 14 amino acids. J gave up 6 bases and V 3 bases, and 5 bases lay outside the gene matches. The CDR3 DNA reads TGCGCCAGCAGCCAGGACAGGGGGAGGTCCGAGCAGTACTTC. Translated, it gives CASSQDRGRSEQYF.

The chain is built from TRBV12-5 and TRBJ2-5; D ambiguous. The CDR3 contains 14 residues. Trimming took 6 bases from V and 2 from J, leaving 13 bases between them. Per the germline V gene, CDR1 is LGHNT and CDR2 is FRNRAP. The DNA of the CDR3 is TGTGCTAGTGGACAAAGTGGGCCGCAAGAGACCCAGTACTTC. Encoded protein: CASGQSGPQETQYF.